This T cell receptor (beta chain) is drawn from a study of T cell changes during pregnancy in multiple sclerosis. Generated by immunoSEQ multiplex PCR, the TCRdb table keeps only in-frame clones and is missing some. The sample gives 45,000 to 55,000 clones, roughly 90% of which show up once; around 2% is in the top ten. The trim removed 1 base at V and 0 bases at J, leaving 5 bases unmatched. The germline V gene encodes CDR1 MGHRA and CDR2 YSYEKL. The CDR3 is made up of 18 amino acids. The clonotype originates from a female donor with multiple sclerosis, enrolled in a pregnancy study. V usage is TRBV4-1 and J usage is TRBJ2-7, with 14 positions matching TRBD2. The sequencing here drew on peripheral blood, taken in the first trimester of pregnancy. In DNA form, the CDR3 reads TGCGCCAGCAGCCAAGGGACTAGCGGGGGGTGGGCCTCCTACGAGCAGTACTTC. It specifies CASSQGTSGGWASYEQYF.